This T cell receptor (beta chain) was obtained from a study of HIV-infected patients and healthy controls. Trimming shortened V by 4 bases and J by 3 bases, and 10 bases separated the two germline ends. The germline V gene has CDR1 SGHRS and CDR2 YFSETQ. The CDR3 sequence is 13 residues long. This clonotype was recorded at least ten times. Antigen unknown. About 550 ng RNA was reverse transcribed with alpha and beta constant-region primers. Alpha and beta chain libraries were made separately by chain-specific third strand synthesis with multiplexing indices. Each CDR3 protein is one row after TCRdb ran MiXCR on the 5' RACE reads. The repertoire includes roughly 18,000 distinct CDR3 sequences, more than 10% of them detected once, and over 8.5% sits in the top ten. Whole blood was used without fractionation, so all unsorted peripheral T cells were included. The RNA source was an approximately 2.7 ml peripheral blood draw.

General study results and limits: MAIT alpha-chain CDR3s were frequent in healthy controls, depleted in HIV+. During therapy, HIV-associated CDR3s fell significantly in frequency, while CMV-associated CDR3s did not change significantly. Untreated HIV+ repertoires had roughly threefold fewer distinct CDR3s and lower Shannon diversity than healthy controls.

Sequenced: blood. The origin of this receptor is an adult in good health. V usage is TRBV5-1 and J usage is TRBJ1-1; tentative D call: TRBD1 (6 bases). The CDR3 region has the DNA TGCGCCAGCAGCGCGGACAGTCACACTGAAGCTTTCTTT. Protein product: CASSADSHTEAFF.